This T cell receptor (beta chain) was documented in a study of T-cell reconstitution after alpha-beta-depleted transplantation in children. Trimming took 6 bases from V and 6 from J; bases not matched to a gene: 7. The CDR3 consists of 14 residues. A remark on this clonotype: What it binds is unknown.

During its preparation, the TCRbeta library received unique molecular identifiers. MiXCR, applied by TCRdb to the PCR reads, yields one record per CDR3 protein. Counted here are 700,000 to 950,000 distinct CDR3 sequences, roughly 15% occurring once; the ten biggest clones make up around 5%. Study-wide points: Alpha-beta T cells present about two months after transplant were reported to originate from several hundred expanded graft clones. From newly produced T cells came most of the T-cell counts and diversity one year after transplant. Certain patients had high TCRbeta diversity at day 60, and it came from recipient T cells and thymic progenitors that survived.

This chain joins TRBV12-3 or TRBV12-4 and TRBJ1-1; the match to TRBD1 covers 10 bases. This TCR was sampled from a male patient under 18 who had a stem cell transplant for acute lymphoblastic leukemia, so the T cells may come from the graft donor. Specimen: PBMCs, mostly from graft donor cells, collected 360 days after TCRalphabeta/CD19-depleted stem cell transplant. Written as DNA, the CDR3 is TGTGCCAGCAGGAGGGACAGGGGTACTGCTGAAGCTTTCTTT. This encodes CASRRDRGTAEAFF.